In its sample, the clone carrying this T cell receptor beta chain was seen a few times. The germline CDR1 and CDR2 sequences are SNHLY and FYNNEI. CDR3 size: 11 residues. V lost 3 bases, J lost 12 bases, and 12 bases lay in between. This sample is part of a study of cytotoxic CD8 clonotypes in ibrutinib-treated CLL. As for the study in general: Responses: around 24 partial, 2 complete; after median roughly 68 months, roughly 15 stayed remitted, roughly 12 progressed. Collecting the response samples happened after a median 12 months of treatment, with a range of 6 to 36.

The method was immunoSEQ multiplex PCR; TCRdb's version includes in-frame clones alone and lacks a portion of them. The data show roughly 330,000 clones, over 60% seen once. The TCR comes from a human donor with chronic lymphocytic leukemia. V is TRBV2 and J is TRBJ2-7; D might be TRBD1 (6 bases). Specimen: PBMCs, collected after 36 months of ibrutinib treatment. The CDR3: CASSDLWGLYF. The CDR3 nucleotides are TGTGCCAGCAGTGATTTGTGGGGGCTGTACTTC.